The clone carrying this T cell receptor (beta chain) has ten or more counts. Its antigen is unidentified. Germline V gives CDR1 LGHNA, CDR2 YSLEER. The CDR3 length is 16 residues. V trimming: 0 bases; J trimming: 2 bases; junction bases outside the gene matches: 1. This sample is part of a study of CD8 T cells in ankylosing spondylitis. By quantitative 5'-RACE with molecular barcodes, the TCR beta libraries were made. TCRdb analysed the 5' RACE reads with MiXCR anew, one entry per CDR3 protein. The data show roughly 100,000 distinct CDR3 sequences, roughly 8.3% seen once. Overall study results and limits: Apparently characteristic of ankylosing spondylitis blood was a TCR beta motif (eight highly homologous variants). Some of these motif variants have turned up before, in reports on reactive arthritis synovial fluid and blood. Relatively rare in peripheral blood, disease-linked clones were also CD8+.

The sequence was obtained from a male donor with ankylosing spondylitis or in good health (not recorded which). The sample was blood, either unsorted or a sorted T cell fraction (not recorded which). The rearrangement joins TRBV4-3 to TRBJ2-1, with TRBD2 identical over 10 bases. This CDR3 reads CASSQEGLAAYNEQFF. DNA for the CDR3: TGCGCCAGCAGCCAAGAAGGACTAGCGGCCTACAATGAGCAGTTCTTC.